This TCR beta chain was profiled in a study of cytomegalovirus exposure and HLA in healthy donors. PCR used 60 Vbeta primers and 13 Jbeta primers. Profiling relied on immunoSEQ multiplex PCR, and the TCRdb table lists in-frame clones only, not all of them. Altogether 120,000 or so clones are present, roughly 80% being singletons, with the ten largest covering over 2.5%. This clone showed up just once. Sample: PBMCs. The receptor's source is a woman between 50 and 59 years old in good health and CMV-seronegative.

The CDR3 reads CASSEVRFMGVRGEQYF. The CDR3 DNA is TGTGCCAGCAGTGAAGTAAGGTTTATGGGGGTAAGGGGGGAGCAGTACTTC. This chain links TRBV6-1 with TRBJ2-7; D perhaps matches TRBD1 (6 bases). In germline, CDR1 is MNHNS, CDR2 SASEGT. V was shortened by 1 base and J by 7 bases, with 23 bases between the two germline ends. The CDR3 length is 17 residues.